The 12 T cell receptor beta chains below all came from one sample that was sequenced in a study of blood T cell repertoires in COVID-19. TCRdb's copy holds only in-frame clones and misses some; the assay was immunoSEQ multiplex PCR. The sample includes about 230,000 clones, approximately 83% of them seen just once. Sequencing used peripheral blood. These receptor sequences come from a woman aged 45-65 years with acute or convalescent COVID-19.

V and J are TRBV28 and TRBJ1-2; D possibly corresponds to TRBD1 (5 bases). V lost 5 bases, J lost 7 bases, and 20 bases lay in between. CDR3 size: 15 residues. CDR1 MDHEN and CDR2 SYDVKM come from the germline V gene. CDR3 region: CASSVMGLFPGGYTF. In DNA, the CDR3 is TGTGCCAGCAGTGTGATGGGACTCTTTCCTGGTGGCTACACCTTC.

The V gene is TRBV19, the J gene TRBJ2-5, with a weak D call TRBD2 (6 bases). V was shortened by 6 bases and J by 2 bases, with 16 bases between the two germline ends. Germline CDR1 LNHDA, CDR2 SQIVND (reference sequence). This CDR3 contains 15 residues. The CDR3: CASRGLGAGQETQYF. The DNA for the CDR3 is TGTGCCAGTAGGGGCTTGGGCGCGGGGCAAGAGACCCAGTACTTC.

This clone was counted once. The rearrangement joins TRBV4-1 to TRBJ1-5; D is unclear. Trimming removed 1 base at V and 7 bases at J, with 8 bases between. Looked up from germline, CDR1 is MGHRA and CDR2 is YSYEKL. This CDR3 region has 13 residues. As DNA, the CDR3 is TGCGCCAGCAGCCAAGTCCGAGGGCAGCCCCAGCATTTT. Its protein product is CASSQVRGQPQHF.

The chain couples TRBV19 to TRBJ1-2; TRBD1 matches 7 bases. The CDR3 has 14 residues. Losses at the gene ends were 7 bases for V and 8 bases for J; bases not matched to a gene: 13. Germline CDR1 is LNHDA and CDR2 is SQIVND (reference sequence). This chain's CDR3 is CASTSDRRLGGYTF. In nucleotides, the CDR3 is TGTGCCAGTACCTCGGACAGGCGGCTTGGAGGCTACACCTTC.

The chain links TRBV5-1 to TRBJ2-1, with 8 bases matching TRBD2. Germline CDR1 and CDR2: SGHRS and YFSETQ. The V segment lost 7 bases and the J segment 1 base; nucleotides outside the gene matches: 7. The length of the CDR3 is 15 residues. The chain's CDR3 is CASQRTGGSYNEQFF. CDR3 sequence (DNA): TGCGCCAGCCAGCGGACGGGGGGGTCCTACAATGAGCAGTTCTTC.

V gene TRBV11-2 combines with J gene TRBJ2-5; TRBD1 matches at 7 bases. Germline V gene data show CDR1 as SGHAT and CDR2 as FQNNGV. The V and J ends lost 5 bases and 4 bases, in that order; junction bases with no gene match: 1. This CDR3 comprises 12 residues. The CDR3 reads CASSQGVETQYF. CDR3 sequence (DNA): TGTGCCAGCAGCCAGGGGGTAGAGACCCAGTACTTC.

The chain has TRBV6-6 and TRBJ2-3, with D possibly TRBD2 on 5 matching bases. The germline V gene encodes CDR1 MNHNY and CDR2 SVGAGI (reference sequence). The germline V and J ends were trimmed by 6 bases and 4 bases, with 11 bases remaining between them. The CDR3 runs to 13 residues. In nucleotides, the CDR3 is TGTGCCAGCAGGGTCCCGAGGGCAGATACGCAGTATTTT. The encoded protein is CASRVPRADTQYF.

This chain uses TRBV7-9 with TRBJ2-1, with 8 positions matching TRBD1. The CDR3 has 17 residues. Germline V CDR1 and CDR2: SEHNR, FQNEAQ (reference sequence). For the CDR3, the DNA is TGTGAATCTGGGGAGGACAGGGTTGTAAGGGACTACAATGAGCAGTTCTTC. This gives the protein CESGEDRVVRDYNEQFF.

The V call is TRBV2, the J call TRBJ2-7, with 9 bases lining up with TRBD2. The CDR3 spans 15 residues. Germline V gives CDR1 SNHLY, CDR2 FYNNEI. With 4 bases clipped from V and 0 bases from J, the junction kept 4 bases outside the gene matches. The CDR3 loop is CASSVAGGSSYEQYF. Here the CDR3 DNA reads TGTGCCAGCAGTGTCGCGGGAGGGAGCTCCTACGAGCAGTACTTC. Full variable domain (outside the CDR3, taken from reference TRBV2 and TRBJ2-7): EPEVTQTPSHQVTQMGQEVILRCVPISNHLYFYWYRQILGQKVEFLVSFYNNEISEKSEIFDDQFSVERPDGSNFTLKIRSTKLEDSAMYFCASSVAGGSSYEQYFGPGTRLTVT.

This clone was detected once. The chain couples TRBV19 to TRBJ1-2, with unresolved D. The CDR3 is 14 residues long. From germline, CDR1 is LNHDA and CDR2 SQIVND (reference sequence). V was clipped by 5 bases and J by 2 bases, with 12 bases between them. In DNA, the CDR3 is TGTGCCAGTAGTCCTCCTGATGGCAACTATGGCTACACCTTC. It specifies CASSPPDGNYGYTF. The full variable domain, rest sourced from reference TRBV19 and TRBJ1-2, is DGGITQSPKYLFRKEGQNVTLSCEQNLNHDAMYWYRQDPGQGLRLIYYSQIVNDFQKGDIAEGYSVSREKKESFPLTVTSAQKNPTAFYLCASSPPDGNYGYTFGSGTRLTVV.

The gene calls are TRBV6-5 and TRBJ1-6; weak D call: TRBD1 (5 bases). From germline, CDR1 is MNHEY and CDR2 SVGAGI. The CDR3 runs to 14 residues. The V and J ends lost 7 bases and 6 bases respectively, with 13 bases between them. The CDR3 reads CASMDTNSNSPLHF. CDR3 sequence (DNA): TGTGCCAGCATGGACACTAACTCTAATTCACCCCTCCACTTT.

The rearrangement joins TRBV19 to TRBJ2-2; the match to TRBD2 covers 7 bases. Germline V lookup: CDR1 LNHDA, CDR2 SQIVND (reference sequence). The V segment lost 7 bases and the J segment 0 bases; nucleotides outside the gene matches: 5. The CDR3 is 15 residues long. For the CDR3, the DNA is TGTGCCAGTAAAGCGGGGACGGCGAACACCGGGGAGCTGTTTTTT. Encoded protein: CASKAGTANTGELFF.